Below, 8 T cell receptor beta chains from the same sample are listed, as sequenced in a study of T cell responses to AZD1222 COVID-19 vaccine. Using immunoSEQ multiplex PCR, the repertoire was profiled, and TCRdb retains in-frame clones only, with some absent. The repertoire consists of under 150,000 clones, with 80% to 90% occurring once and the leading ten covering over 9%. The sample here was peripheral blood, taken 28 days after the second AZD1222 dose. The receptors derive from an adult who received the AZD1222 COVID-19 vaccine.

This clone has just a few counts. The genes are TRBV2 and TRBJ1-2, with TRBD1 as a possible D gene (5 bases). Per the germline V gene, CDR1 is SNHLY and CDR2 is FYNNEI. V gave up 6 bases and J gave up 5 bases, with 13 bases separating them. This CDR3 region has 13 residues. Written as DNA, the CDR3 is TGTGCCAGCAGGACGGGGGAGGGATATGGCTACACCTTC. It is translated as CASRTGEGYGYTF.

The J gene is TRBJ2-7, the V gene TRBV2; perhaps D is TRBD1 or TRBD2 (5 bases each). The CDR3 consists of 15 residues. Deletions cut 3 bases from V and 2 bases from J, with 14 bases between. Per germline, CDR1 SNHLY and CDR2 FYNNEI. The CDR3 reads CASSDKGPATYEQYF. CDR3 nucleotides: TGTGCCAGCAGTGACAAGGGACCGGCAACCTACGAGCAGTACTTC.

The chain combines TRBV11-2 with TRBJ1-4; no firm D call. Deletions cut 2 bases from V and 0 bases from J, with 7 bases between. The CDR3 is made up of 15 amino acids. Germline-derived CDR1 and CDR2 are SGHAT and FQNNGV. This CDR3 is CASSLRKATNEKLFF. CDR3 coding DNA: TGTGCCAGCAGCTTAAGGAAAGCAACTAATGAAAAACTGTTTTTT.

For the CDR3, the DNA is TGCGCCAGCAATGACAGGGCCCCCGGGGAGCTGTTTTTT. Translated: CASNDRAPGELFF. The chain couples TRBV5-1 to TRBJ2-2; 7 nucleotides line up with TRBD1. The CDR3 contains 13 residues. V dropped 6 bases and J dropped 6; count of bases not matched to a gene: 5. The germline V gene encodes CDR1 SGHRS and CDR2 YFSETQ. Filled out from reference TRBV5-1 and TRBJ2-2, the complete variable domain reads KAGVTQTPRYLIKTRGQQVTLSCSPISGHRSVSWYQQTPGQGLQFLFEYFSETQRNKGNFPGRFSGRQFSNSRSEMNVSTLELGDSALYLCASNDRAPGELFFGEGSRLTVL.

CDR3 coding DNA: TGTGCCAGCACCCCTACGGCGGGGGGAGTCCGTAGCACAGATACGCAGTATTTT. Its translation: CASTPTAGGVRSTDTQYF. This rearrangement joins TRBV2 to TRBJ2-3; 8 bases are shared with TRBD2. Germline V gene lookup returns CDR1 SNHLY and CDR2 FYNNEI. Unmatched junction bases numbered 15, after V lost 7 bases and J lost 0 bases. The CDR3 is made up of 18 amino acids.

This rearrangement joins TRBV5-1 to TRBJ1-4; maybe TRBD1 (6 bases). The CDR3 spans 16 residues. Looked up from germline, CDR1 is SGHRS and CDR2 is YFSETQ. The ends were cut back, 3 bases at V and 3 bases at J, with 15 bases in the middle. The chain's CDR3 is CASSSDWGRANEKLFF. CDR3 DNA: TGCGCCAGCAGCTCGGACTGGGGGCGGGCTAATGAAAAACTGTTTTTT.

The V gene is TRBV7-9, the J gene TRBJ1-1; D possibly corresponds to TRBD1 (5 bases). CDR3 size: 19 residues. Trimming removed 0 bases at V and 4 bases at J, with 24 bases between. Germline V CDR1 and CDR2: SEHNR, FQNEAQ (reference sequence). CDR3 protein: CASSLAPEVGRAGRTEAFF. CDR3 in DNA: TGTGCCAGCAGCTTAGCACCCGAAGTAGGCAGGGCGGGGCGCACTGAAGCTTTCTTT.

This rearrangement joins TRBV29-1 to TRBJ2-5; 10 bases are shared with TRBD1. The CDR3 runs 14 residues. V lost 6 bases to trimming and J lost 7 bases; unmatched junction nucleotides: 11. The germline V gene has CDR1 SQVTM and CDR2 ANQGSEA. CDR3 region: CSVSGGQGLGTQYF. DNA of the CDR3: TGCAGCGTGTCCGGGGGACAGGGGTTAGGGACCCAGTACTTC.